A single sample is the source of the 5 T cell receptor beta chains below, sequenced in a study of Graves' ophthalmopathy and Graves' hyperthyroidism. Beta-chain TCR CDR3 regions were amplified from RNA transcripts. The first round was an RT-PCR with HTBI primers, and the second round was a multiplex PCR. TCRdb analysed the multiplex PCR reads with MiXCR anew, one entry per CDR3 protein. The sample records approximately 700,000 distinct CDR3 sequences, around 40% being singletons. Sequencing was done on a sample of peripheral blood. The receptors were gathered from an adult man with Graves' ophthalmopathy.

Only one count was recorded for this clonotype. The genes are TRBV29-1 and TRBJ2-7; no firm D call. The CDR3 is made up of 11 amino acids. V shed 3 bases and J shed 1 base, with 4 bases lying between them. CDR1 is SQVTM, CDR2 ANQGSEA, per germline. The CDR3 DNA sequence: TGCAGCGTTGATGGGTCCTACGAGCAGTACTTC. It codes for CSVDGSYEQYF.

About this clonotype: Compared with germline, one end of the junction differs, possibly owing to a read error. The rearrangement joins TRBV7-9 to TRBJ2-2, with unresolved D. The CDR3 loop spans 12 amino acids. The germline V gene has CDR1 SEHNR and CDR2 FQNEAQ (reference sequence). The CDR3 reads CASSQESGELFF. Here the CDR3 DNA reads TGCGCCAGCAGCCAAGAATCCGGGGAGCTGTTTTTT.

This clonotype came up many times. This sequence joins TRBV2 and TRBJ2-7; 8 bases are a match to TRBD1. This CDR3 comprises 14 residues. Germline values: CDR1 SNHLY, CDR2 FYNNEI. Losses at the gene ends were 5 bases for V and 2 bases for J; bases not matched to a gene: 5. DNA of the CDR3: TGTGCCAGCAGTCGACAGGGGCGGACCTACGAGCAGTACTTC. Its protein product is CASSRQGRTYEQYF.

The chain couples TRBV10-3 to TRBJ1-4, with unresolved D. Trimming cost V 6 bases and J 8 bases, with 13 bases left between them. The CDR3 totals 13 residues. CDR1 and CDR2 from the germline V gene are ENHRY and SYGVKD. CDR3 in DNA: TGTGCCATCAGCCCCTGGACTGGAGAAAAACTGTTTTTT. It translates to CAISPWTGEKLFF.

J is TRBJ2-5 and V is TRBV20-1, with a possible D match to TRBD2 (6 bases). The CDR3 contains 15 residues. V shed 3 bases and J shed 0 bases, with 14 bases lying between them. Per the germline V gene, CDR1 is DFQATT and CDR2 is SNEGSKA (reference sequence). The CDR3 bases are TGCAGTGCTAGCGGGAGAGTGCTATACCAAGAGACCCAGTACTTC. Residues: CSASGRVLYQETQYF.